Below are 17 T cell receptor beta chains sequenced from a single sample in a study of cytomegalovirus exposure and HLA in healthy donors (dated by TCRdb to 2017 to 2019). Libraries were constructed by the immunoSEQ multiplex PCR assay. For the multiplex PCR, a mixture combining 60 forward primers for TCR Vbeta segments and 13 reverse primers for TCR Jbeta segments was used. Here the immuneACCESS table is served through TCRdb, limited to in-frame sequences with V and J called. Missing clones are a known gap in these copies; in checked studies unresolved V genes cover under half, and the rest lacks a known reason. For this sample there are roughly 160,000 clones; around 86% appear just once. The ten largest account for 2.3% of the sample. The material sequenced was PBMCs. The receptors come from a male donor in good health and CMV-seronegative.

The chain employs TRBV7-9 and TRBJ1-2; D might be TRBD1 (5 bases). CDR3 length equals 15 residues. The ends were cut back, 5 bases at V and 2 bases at J, with 15 bases in the middle. Germline V gene lookup returns CDR1 SEHNR and CDR2 FQNEAQ (reference sequence). CDR3 residues: CASSPGPPRNYGYTF. As DNA, the CDR3 is TGTGCCAGCAGCCCAGGGCCTCCAAGAAACTATGGCTACACCTTC.

The V call is TRBV9, the J call TRBJ1-3, with 10 bases identical to TRBD1. V lost 4 bases to trimming and J lost 1 base; unmatched junction nucleotides: 8. CDR3 size: 17 residues. Germline loops: CDR1 SGDLS, CDR2 YYNGEE. The chain's CDR3 is CASSPRTGGQSGNTIYF. The CDR3 DNA follows: TGTGCCAGCAGCCCCCGGACAGGGGGTCAATCTGGAAACACCATATATTTT.

This chain connects TRBV7-6 to TRBJ2-1, with 8 bases matching TRBD1. The junction had 4 bases not matched to a gene; V was cut back by 5 bases and J by 4 bases. The CDR3 covers 14 residues. Looked up from germline, CDR1 is SGHVS and CDR2 is FNYEAQ. The CDR3 here is CASSQRQGYNEQFF. CDR3 bases: TGTGCCAGCAGCCAGAGACAGGGGTACAATGAGCAGTTCTTC.

The CDR3 DNA sequence: TGTGCCAGCAGCTCCCTCCCCTCTACAGGGTGGGAGCAGTACTTC. Translation gives CASSSLPSTGWEQYF. The chain is built from TRBV7-6 and TRBJ2-7; perhaps TRBD1 as D (6 bases). From germline, CDR1 is SGHVS and CDR2 FNYEAQ. The CDR3 has 15 amino acids. Trimming pared 4 bases from V and 7 bases from J, leaving 20 bases between.

J is TRBJ1-1 and V is TRBV2, with D tentatively TRBD1 (5 bases). Germline CDR1 reads SNHLY; CDR2 reads FYNNEI. The CDR3 contains 14 residues. The V gene lost 6 bases and the J gene lost 1 base, with 12 bases spanning the gap. The CDR3 sequence is CASSDPGGNTEAFF. The CDR3 nucleotides are TGTGCCAGCAGCGACCCCGGGGGGAACACTGAAGCTTTCTTT. The variable domain in full, with the rest retrieved from reference TRBV2 and TRBJ1-1, is EPEVTQTPSHQVTQMGQEVILRCVPISNHLYFYWYRQILGQKVEFLVSFYNNEISEKSEIFDDQFSVERPDGSNFTLKIRSTKLEDSAMYFCASSDPGGNTEAFFGQGTRLTVV.

This clone was seen a few times. In DNA, the CDR3 is TGTGCCTGGAGTGTAAGGGGAGGGAGCACTGAAGCTTTCTTT. It translates to CAWSVRGGSTEAFF. The V and J genes are TRBV30 and TRBJ1-1; D perhaps matches TRBD1 (5 bases). CDR1 GTSNPN and CDR2 SVGIG come from the germline V gene (reference sequence). Trimming stripped 0 bases from V and 4 bases from J, with 12 bases between. There are 14 residues in the CDR3.

With respect to this clone: Mismatch with germline at one junction end may stem from a read error. The J gene is TRBJ2-3, the V gene TRBV6-6; perhaps TRBD1 as D (5 bases). Germline-derived CDR1 and CDR2 are MNHNY and SVGAGI (reference sequence). The CDR3 length is 15 residues. This chain's CDR3 is CASSYSRQTTNTQYF. For the CDR3, the DNA is TGTGCCAGCAGTTACTCGCGACAGACCACAAATACGCAGTATTTT.

As regards this clone: Other DNA sequences in this sample translate to the same CDR3. The rearrangement uses TRBV10-3 and TRBJ1-6; the match to TRBD1 covers 8 bases. The germline CDR1 and CDR2 sequences are ENHRY and SYGVKD. V was pared by 6 bases and J by 7 bases, with 2 bases of the junction left unmatched. The CDR3 is 13 amino acids. The CDR3 region has the DNA TGTGCCATCAGGGGGACAGGCAATTCACCCCTCCACTTT. Translated: CAIRGTGNSPLHF.

The chain employs TRBV19 and TRBJ1-1; 7 bases map to TRBD1. The CDR3 is 15 residues long. The junction had 10 bases not matched to a gene; V was cut back by 3 bases and J by 6 bases. The germline V gene has CDR1 LNHDA and CDR2 SQIVND (reference sequence). The chain's CDR3 is CASSIYSGGYSEAFF. The CDR3 DNA follows: TGTGCCAGTAGTATCTACTCAGGGGGTTATTCTGAAGCTTTCTTT. Filled out from reference TRBV19 and TRBJ1-1, the complete variable domain reads DGGITQSPKYLFRKEGQNVTLSCEQNLNHDAMYWYRQDPGQGLRLIYYSQIVNDFQKGDIAEGYSVSREKKESFPLTVTSAQKNPTAFYLCASSIYSGGYSEAFFGQGTRLTVV.

The chain has TRBV6-5 and TRBJ1-2; no reliable D call. CDR1 and CDR2 from the germline V gene are MNHEY and SVGAGI. Trimming removed 7 bases from V and 4 bases from J, with 13 bases in between. The CDR3 covers 13 residues. CDR3 protein: CASTRTGVYGYTF. CDR3 nucleotide sequence: TGTGCCAGCACGAGGACTGGGGTCTATGGCTACACCTTC.

This chain connects TRBV18 to TRBJ1-1; unclear D gene. V was pared by 3 bases and J by 5 bases, with 13 bases between. The CDR3 has 14 amino acids. Germline-derived CDR1 and CDR2 are KGHSH and LQKENI. In nucleotides, the CDR3 is TGTGCCAGCTCACCCCCGCCGTCGGGTACTGAAGCTTTCTTT. Translated: CASSPPPSGTEAFF.

The CDR3 bases are TGTGCCACCAGCAGAGGGACTACCACAGATACGCAGTATTTT. Its translation: CATSRGTTTDTQYF. The chain couples TRBV15 to TRBJ2-3; possible D gene TRBD2, 6 bases. The germline gives CDR1 LNHNV, CDR2 YYDKDF (reference sequence). V was shortened by 1 base and J by 2 bases, with 7 bases between the two germline ends. The CDR3 covers 14 residues.

V and J are TRBV2 and TRBJ2-2, with TRBD2 matching over 10 bases. The J segment lost 0 bases and the V segment lost 2 bases, leaving 3 bases of the junction unmatched. The CDR3 consists of 17 residues. The germline CDR1 and CDR2 sequences are SNHLY and FYNNEI. The CDR3 protein is CASSETSGVPNTGELFF. CDR3 in DNA: TGTGCCAGCAGTGAAACTAGCGGGGTACCGAACACCGGGGAGCTGTTTTTT.

The chain recombines TRBV9 with TRBJ2-1; D is unclear. Germline CDR1 and CDR2: SGDLS and YYNGEE. V was pared by 2 bases and J by 7 bases, with 4 bases between. The CDR3 spans 11 residues. CDR3: CASSVENEQFF. CDR3 nucleotides: TGTGCCAGCAGCGTCGAGAATGAGCAGTTCTTC.

The chain couples TRBV27 to TRBJ2-3; no firm D call. Germline CDR1 MNHEY, CDR2 SMNVEV (reference sequence). Trimming took 5 bases from V and 4 from J, leaving 13 bases between them. This CDR3 has 14 amino acids. The DNA for the CDR3 is TGTGCCAGCAGTCCTCGCCCGGTCCCAGATACGCAGTATTTT. It translates to CASSPRPVPDTQYF.

The chain combines TRBV18 with TRBJ2-3; D unclear. Germline V gene lookup returns CDR1 KGHSH and CDR2 LQKENI. V shed 6 bases and J shed 0 bases, with 7 bases lying between them. The CDR3 is 13 residues long. CDR3 sequence: CASSQASTDTQYF. CDR3 DNA: TGTGCCAGCTCCCAAGCCAGCACAGATACGCAGTATTTT.

The chain recombines TRBV6-6 with TRBJ1-5; perhaps TRBD1 as D (6 bases). V was cut by 6 bases and J by 0 bases, with 9 bases left in between. CDR1 MNHNY and CDR2 SVGAGI come from the germline V gene (reference sequence). The CDR3 sequence is 14 residues long. The CDR3 sequence is CASRQGGSNQPQHF. The CDR3, as DNA: TGTGCCAGCAGACAGGGTGGTAGCAATCAGCCCCAGCATTTT.